This record looks at one T cell receptor beta chain sequence and its context. No cognate antigen has been identified for it. No base quality values were provided; no much bigger clone lies one nucleotide off. Participants were included only if at least one PBMC sample before ART initiation and at least two post-ART samples were available. All participants with HIV were treated in the United States of America. Cryopreserved samples of roughly 0.85-11 million PBMC were thawed and washed before DNA extraction. At the time of the earliest PBMC sample, participants with HIV were aged between about 20 and 60 years. PBMC samples were contributed by each participant from 1-4 timepoints before ART initiation and 2-8 timepoints after ART initiation, with a median of 7 samples. For every participant, serial HIV viral load, CD4+ T-cell count, ART history and demographic data were obtained. Genomic DNA was extracted from unsorted PBMC with a Qiagen kit on a QIAcube, processed in batches of 12 samples.

The immunoSEQ hsTCRB v3.0 assay was used at survey level resolution to sequence the TRB variable region. The targeted TRB sequencing depth was about 40,000-55,000 T-cell genomes per sample. An Illumina MiSeq with a v3 150-cycle kit was used to sequence the pooled TRB libraries. The authors' analysis ran thus. Analysis of repertoires was carried out in R inside a reproducible Nextflow workflow spanning QC, data transformation and analysis. Custom analyses were implemented in LymphoSeq2, an R package for AIRR-Seq data exploration. After excluding a few samples that yielded fewer than 5000 total TRB sequences, approximately 170 HIV repertoires remained for analysis. Among the approximately 180 retained HIV repertoires, approximately 57 were collected before ART initiation and roughly 130 were collected after ART initiation. Each repertoire was downsampled to 5000 TRB nucleotide sequences, and summary statistics were averaged across 100 downsampling iterations. Only TRB sequences with CDR3 regions of at least seven amino acids were retained for analysis. Two measures captured diversity: a Shannon entropy-derived clonality score and the Gini coefficient. In the repertoire networks, any two of the top 5000 CDR3 amino acid sequences were connected whenever the two sequences differed by an edit distance of one. GLIPH2 predicted antigen specificity groups and MHC restriction for TRB CDR3 amino acid sequences. Known CMV, EBV, HIV or tissue antigen associations were flagged by matching CDR3 amino acid sequences against VDJdb and McPAS-TCR. Pre-ART, post-ART and control groups were compared with Wilcoxon signed-rank tests and Holm-Bonferroni correction. In its TCRdb copy, this immuneACCESS table keeps in-frame sequences only and misses some clones. Where compared with another copy, unresolved V genes explain less than half of these, and the others have no known cause. The V and J calls and clone size come from that table; D and trimming were worked out from the DNA. A total of 30,000 to 40,000 clones appear in this sample, 95% to 98% of them only once. The ten most abundant clones make up 2.5% to 3% of the sample.

This specimen belongs to a study of long-term antiretroviral therapy in people with HIV (dated by TCRdb to between 2022 and 2023). For the wider study: The earliest samples were collected about a decade before the 2015 WHO recommendation for immediate ART, when ART was typically delayed until CD4 counts fell. The cohort contributed over 150 cryopreserved PBMC samples from around 33 adults with confirmed HIV infection, collected serially over a mean of approximately 6 years (range 1-12). No cross-contamination during QIAcube processing turned up in test extractions that ran a monoclonal T-cell line alongside some 34 polyclonal samples. This retrospective serial study examined whether starting ART and sustained HIV suppression were associated with changes in the composition and diversity of the TRB repertoire in peripheral blood. Among the 30 or so participants with HIV, more than ten were female. Overall study outcomes, separate from this receptor: Expanded TRB clones identified before ART initiation dominated the repertoire across all time points, though the dominance fluctuated and decreased in many PLHIV after ART. Because PBMC availability was limited, only the TCR beta chain was sequenced, with no alpha chain pairing. No data were available on ART adherence, viral resistance or therapy changes, limiting inferences about post-ART repertoire changes. Starting ART was linked to a significant rise in TRB diversity, yet even after long-term ART the diversity remained significantly lower than in transplant donor controls. CDR3 length ranges in HIV repertoires were narrower than in controls, and network structure suggested an antigen-experienced repertoire with only a slight naive shift after ART. Unsorted PBMC were profiled instead of sorted CD4+ and CD8+ T cells because pre-ART samples had limited cell numbers. Samples dated from about 2004 to 2018, and the ART regimens used may be less effective than current ones.

V lost 6 bases and J lost 3 bases, and the count of bases not matched to a germline gene is 4. Taken from the germline V gene, the CDR1 and CDR2 loops are MNHNS and SASEGT. The CDR3 goes from the cysteine to the phenylalanine over 15 residues. Only the CDR3 DNA stays, 45 bases, in frame from base 1. The rearrangement joined TRBV6-1 to TRBJ2-3, and 12 bases in between align with TRBD2. The sequence was collected from a man aged 25 to 40 with HIV. Sequencing used unsorted PBMCs, obtained 6.9 years after starting antiretroviral therapy. The sequence in DNA is TGTGCCAGCAGACTCACTAGCGGGAGGACAGATACGCAGTATTTT. Its protein is CASRLTSGRTDTQYF.